This T cell receptor beta chain appears in the sequencing data of a study of blood T cell repertoires in COVID-19. Study-level information: The United States, Italy and Spain supplied acute and convalescent COVID-19 samples. PBMCs, B-cell-depleted T cells, or T cells provided the cDNA or gDNA that made up the material.

The germline V gene encodes CDR1 SGHRS and CDR2 YFSETQ. Trimming stripped 4 bases from V and 1 base from J, with 11 bases between. This CDR3 comprises 14 residues. Study processing details: Cell counts per sample came from amplifying reference gene primers. Measured with immunoSEQ multiplex PCR; TCRdb has only the in-frame clones, and not every one. V, J and clone size are those of that table, while D and trimming were read from the DNA. This sample yields about 250,000 clones, of which around 81% are seen a single time; 4.4% belongs to the top ten. This clonotype originated in a man aged 45 to 65 with active or convalescent COVID-19. What was sequenced was peripheral blood. This chain uses TRBV5-1 with TRBJ1-2, with D hard to call. The CDR3 is CASSLPADNYGYTF. For the CDR3, the DNA is TGCGCCAGCAGCCTCCCGGCGGATAACTATGGCTACACCTTC.